This T cell receptor (beta chain) is from a study of cytomegalovirus exposure and HLA in healthy donors. Study conclusions and caveats: The classifier reportedly diagnosed cytomegalovirus status with high sensitivity and specificity. In vitro checks showed that a few CMV-associated chains really do target CMV antigens. Rare TCR sequences dominated, though some public TCRs recurred in many donors.

Here immunoSEQ multiplex PCR was the method, and the copy in TCRdb shows in-frame clones only, minus some. The sample has about 250,000 clones; over 75% are singletons. J lost 5 bases, V lost 5 bases, and 12 bases had no gene match. CDR3 length equals 16 residues. Germline-derived CDR1 and CDR2 are SQVTM and ANQGSEA. This clone was seen once. Its antigen is unknown. The gene calls are TRBV29-1 and TRBJ2-7, with 13 bases matching TRBD2. The source of this sequence is a man aged 18 to 35 in good health and CMV-seropositive. The sample consisted of PBMCs. This CDR3 reads CSVPRSRTSGRDEQYF. The CDR3 bases are TGCAGCGTTCCCCGATCCCGGACTAGCGGGAGAGACGAGCAGTACTTC.